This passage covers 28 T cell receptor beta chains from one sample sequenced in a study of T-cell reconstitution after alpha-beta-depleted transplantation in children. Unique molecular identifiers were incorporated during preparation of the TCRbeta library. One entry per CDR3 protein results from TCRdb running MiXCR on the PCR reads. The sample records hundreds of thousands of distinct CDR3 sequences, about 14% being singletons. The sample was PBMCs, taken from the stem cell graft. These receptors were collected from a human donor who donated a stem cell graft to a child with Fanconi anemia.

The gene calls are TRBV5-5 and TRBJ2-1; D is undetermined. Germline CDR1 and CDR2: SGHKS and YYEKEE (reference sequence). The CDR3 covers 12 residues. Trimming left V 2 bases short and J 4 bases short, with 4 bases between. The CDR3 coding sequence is TGTGCCAGCAGCTTTGCGTACAATGAGCAGTTCTTC. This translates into CASSFAYNEQFF.

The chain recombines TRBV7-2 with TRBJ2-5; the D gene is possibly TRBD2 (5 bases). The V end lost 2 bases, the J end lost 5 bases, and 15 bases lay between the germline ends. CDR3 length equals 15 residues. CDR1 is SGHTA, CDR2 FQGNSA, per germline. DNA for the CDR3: TGTGCCAGCAGCTTAATGGGAGCCAACGGCGAGACCCAGTACTTC. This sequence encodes CASSLMGANGETQYF.

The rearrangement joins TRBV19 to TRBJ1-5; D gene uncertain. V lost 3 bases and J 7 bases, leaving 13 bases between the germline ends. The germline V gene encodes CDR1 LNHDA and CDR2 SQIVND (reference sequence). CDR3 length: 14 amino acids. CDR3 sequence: CASSISQAAQPQHF. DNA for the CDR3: TGTGCCAGTAGTATTTCCCAGGCGGCGCAGCCCCAGCATTTT.

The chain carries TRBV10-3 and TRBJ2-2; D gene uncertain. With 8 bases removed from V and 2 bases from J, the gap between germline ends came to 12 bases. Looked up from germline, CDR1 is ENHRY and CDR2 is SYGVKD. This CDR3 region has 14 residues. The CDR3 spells CAIRNSDNTGELFF. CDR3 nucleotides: TGTGCCATCCGGAACAGCGATAACACCGGGGAGCTGTTTTTT.

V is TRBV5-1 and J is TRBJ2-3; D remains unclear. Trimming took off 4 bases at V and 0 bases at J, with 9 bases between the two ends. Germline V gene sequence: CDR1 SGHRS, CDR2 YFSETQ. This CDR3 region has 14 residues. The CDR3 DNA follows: TGCGCCAGCAGCCCCCTGACAAGCACAGATACGCAGTATTTT. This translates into CASSPLTSTDTQYF.

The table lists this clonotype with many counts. CDR3 in DNA: TGTGCCTGGAGTTATGCGTCCTCTGGGGCCAACGTCCTGACTTTC. Translating it yields CAWSYASSGANVLTF. This chain links TRBV30 with TRBJ2-6, with D uncertain. The CDR3 spans 15 residues. V was clipped by 2 bases and J by 0 bases, with 8 bases between them. In germline, CDR1 is GTSNPN, CDR2 SVGIG (reference sequence).

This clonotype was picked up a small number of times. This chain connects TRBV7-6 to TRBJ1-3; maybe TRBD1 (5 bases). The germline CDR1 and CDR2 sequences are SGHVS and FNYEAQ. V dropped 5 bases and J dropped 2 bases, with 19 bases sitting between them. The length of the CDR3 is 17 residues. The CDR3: CASSLIDSNRPGNTIYF. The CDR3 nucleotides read TGTGCCAGCAGCCTAATCGACAGTAACCGACCTGGAAACACCATATATTTT.

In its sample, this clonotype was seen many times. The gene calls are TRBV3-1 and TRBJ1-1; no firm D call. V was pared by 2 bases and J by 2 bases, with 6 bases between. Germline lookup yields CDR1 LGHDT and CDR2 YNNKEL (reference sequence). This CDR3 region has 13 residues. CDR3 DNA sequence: TGTGCCAGCAGCCAACTCGACAACACTGAAGCTTTCTTT. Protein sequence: CASSQLDNTEAFF.

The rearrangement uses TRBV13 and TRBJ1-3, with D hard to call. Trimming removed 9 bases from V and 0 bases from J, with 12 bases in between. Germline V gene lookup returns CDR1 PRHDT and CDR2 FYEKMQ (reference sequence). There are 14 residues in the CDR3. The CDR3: CASTVGISGNTIYF. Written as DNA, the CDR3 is TGTGCCAGTACTGTCGGGATCTCTGGAAACACCATATATTTT.

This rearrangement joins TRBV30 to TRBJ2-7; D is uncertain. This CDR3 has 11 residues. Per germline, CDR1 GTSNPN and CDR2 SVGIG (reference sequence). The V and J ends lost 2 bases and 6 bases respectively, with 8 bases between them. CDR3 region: CAWSSLGEQYF. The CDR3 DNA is TGTGCCTGGAGTTCTTTGGGCGAGCAGTACTTC. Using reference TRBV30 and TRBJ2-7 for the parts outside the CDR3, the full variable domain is SQTIHQWPATLVQPVGSPLSLECTVEGTSNPNLYWYRQAAGRGLQLLFYSVGIGQISSEVPQNLSASRPQDRQFILSSKKLLLSDSGFYLCAWSSLGEQYFGPGTRLTVT.

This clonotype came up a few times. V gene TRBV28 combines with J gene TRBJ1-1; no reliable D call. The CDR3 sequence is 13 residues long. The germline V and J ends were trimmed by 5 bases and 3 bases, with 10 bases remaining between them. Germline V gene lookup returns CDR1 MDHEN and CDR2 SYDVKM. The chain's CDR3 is CASSPTLDTEAFF. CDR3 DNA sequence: TGTGCCAGCAGTCCAACCCTTGACACTGAAGCTTTCTTT.

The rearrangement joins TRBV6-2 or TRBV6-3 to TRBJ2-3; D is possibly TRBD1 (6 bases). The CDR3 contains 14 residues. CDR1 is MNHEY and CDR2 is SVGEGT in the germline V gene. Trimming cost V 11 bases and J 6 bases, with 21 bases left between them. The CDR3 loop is CAGSRGNPGDTQYF. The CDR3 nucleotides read TGTGCCGGATCGAGGGGGAACCCGGGGGATACGCAGTATTTT.

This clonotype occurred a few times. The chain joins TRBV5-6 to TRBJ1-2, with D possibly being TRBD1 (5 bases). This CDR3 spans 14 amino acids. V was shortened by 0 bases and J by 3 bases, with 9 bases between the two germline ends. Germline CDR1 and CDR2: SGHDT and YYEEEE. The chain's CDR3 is CASSLDRTYYGYTF. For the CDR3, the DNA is TGTGCCAGCAGCTTGGACAGGACCTACTATGGCTACACCTTC.

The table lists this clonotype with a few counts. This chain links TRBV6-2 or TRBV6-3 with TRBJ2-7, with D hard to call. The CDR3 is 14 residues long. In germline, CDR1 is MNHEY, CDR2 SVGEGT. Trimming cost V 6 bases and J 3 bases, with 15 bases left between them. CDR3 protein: CASSSPTDGYEQYV. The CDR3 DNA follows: TGTGCCAGCAGCTCCCCAACCGACGGCTACGAGCAGTACGTC.

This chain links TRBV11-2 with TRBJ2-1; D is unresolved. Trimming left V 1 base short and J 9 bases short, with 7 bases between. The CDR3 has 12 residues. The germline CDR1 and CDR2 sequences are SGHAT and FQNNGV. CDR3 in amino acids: CASSLAAAEQFF. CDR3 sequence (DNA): TGTGCCAGCAGCTTAGCGGCGGCTGAGCAGTTCTTC.

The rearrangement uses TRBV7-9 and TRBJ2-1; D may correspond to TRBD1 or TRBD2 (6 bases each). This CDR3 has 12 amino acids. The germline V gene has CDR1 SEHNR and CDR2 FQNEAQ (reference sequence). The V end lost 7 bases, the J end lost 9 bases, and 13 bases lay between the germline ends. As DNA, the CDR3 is TGTGCCAGCATCCCACAGGGAGGTGAGCAGTTCTTC. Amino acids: CASIPQGGEQFF.

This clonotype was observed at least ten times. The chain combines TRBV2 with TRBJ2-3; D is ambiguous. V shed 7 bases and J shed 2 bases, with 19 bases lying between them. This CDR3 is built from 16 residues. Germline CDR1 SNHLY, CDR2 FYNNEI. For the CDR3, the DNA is TGTGCCAGCACCGTCGGAACCTATAGAAACACAGATACGCAGTATTTT. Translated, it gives CASTVGTYRNTDTQYF.

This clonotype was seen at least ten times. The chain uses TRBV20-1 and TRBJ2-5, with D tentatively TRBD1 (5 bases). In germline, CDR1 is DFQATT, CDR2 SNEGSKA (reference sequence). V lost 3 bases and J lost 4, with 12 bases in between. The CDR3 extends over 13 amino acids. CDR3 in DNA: TGCAGTGCTAGTTCGACAGTAGGAGAGACCCAGTACTTC. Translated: CSASSTVGETQYF.

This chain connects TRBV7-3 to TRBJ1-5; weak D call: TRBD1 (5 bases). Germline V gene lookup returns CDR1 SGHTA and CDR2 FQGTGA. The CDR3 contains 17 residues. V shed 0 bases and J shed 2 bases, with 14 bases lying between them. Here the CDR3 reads CASSLTSGRWRNQPQHF. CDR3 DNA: TGTGCCAGCAGCTTAACCTCGGGGCGTTGGCGCAATCAGCCCCAGCATTTT.

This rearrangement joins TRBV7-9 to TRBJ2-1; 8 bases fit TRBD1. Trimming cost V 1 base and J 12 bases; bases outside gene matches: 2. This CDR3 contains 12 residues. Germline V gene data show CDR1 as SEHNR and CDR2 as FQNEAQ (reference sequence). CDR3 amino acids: CASSLGDRRQFF. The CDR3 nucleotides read TGTGCCAGCAGCTTAGGGGACAGGAGGCAGTTCTTC.

The CDR3 DNA reads TGTGCCAGCAGCCACAGATTAGCGGGGGGCTTCAGCACAGATACGCAGTATTTT. It is translated as CASSHRLAGGFSTDTQYF. V usage is TRBV4-2 and J usage is TRBJ2-3; 10 nucleotides line up with TRBD2. The trim removed 3 bases at V and 0 bases at J, leaving 9 bases unmatched. This CDR3 has 18 residues. Germline CDR1 reads LGHNA; CDR2 reads YNFKEQ.

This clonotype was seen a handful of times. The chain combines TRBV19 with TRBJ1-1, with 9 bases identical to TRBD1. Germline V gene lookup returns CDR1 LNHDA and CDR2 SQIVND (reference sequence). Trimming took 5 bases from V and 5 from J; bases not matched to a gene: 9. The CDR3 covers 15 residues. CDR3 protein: CASSLGYGTGTEAFF. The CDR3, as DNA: TGTGCCAGTAGTCTGGGGTATGGGACAGGGACTGAAGCTTTCTTT.

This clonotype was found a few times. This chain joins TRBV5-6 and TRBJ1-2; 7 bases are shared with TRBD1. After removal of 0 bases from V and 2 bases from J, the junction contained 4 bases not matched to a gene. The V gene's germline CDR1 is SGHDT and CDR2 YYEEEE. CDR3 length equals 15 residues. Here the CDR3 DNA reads TGTGCCAGCAGCTTGGGTGACAGGGAAAACTATGGCTACACCTTC. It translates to CASSLGDRENYGYTF.

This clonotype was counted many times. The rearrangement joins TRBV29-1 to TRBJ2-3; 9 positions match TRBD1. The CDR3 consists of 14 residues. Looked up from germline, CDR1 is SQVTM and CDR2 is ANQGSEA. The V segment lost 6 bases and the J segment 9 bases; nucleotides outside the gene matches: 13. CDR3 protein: CSVVLGQGKGTQYF. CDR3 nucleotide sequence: TGCAGCGTGGTGCTGGGACAGGGAAAGGGCACGCAGTATTTT.

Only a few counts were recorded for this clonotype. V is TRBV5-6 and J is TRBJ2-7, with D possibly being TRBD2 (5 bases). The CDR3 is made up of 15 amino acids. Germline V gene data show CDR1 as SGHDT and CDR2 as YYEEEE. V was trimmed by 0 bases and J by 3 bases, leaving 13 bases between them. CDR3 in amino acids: CASSLGGEGGYEQYF. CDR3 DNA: TGTGCCAGCAGCTTGGGCGGTGAAGGAGGCTACGAGCAGTACTTC. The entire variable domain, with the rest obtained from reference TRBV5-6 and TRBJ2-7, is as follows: DAGVTQSPTHLIKTRGQQVTLRCSPKSGHDTVSWYQQALGQGPQFIFQYYEEEERQRGNFPDRFSGHQFPNYSSELNVNALLLGDSALYLCASSLGGEGGYEQYFGPGTRLTVT.

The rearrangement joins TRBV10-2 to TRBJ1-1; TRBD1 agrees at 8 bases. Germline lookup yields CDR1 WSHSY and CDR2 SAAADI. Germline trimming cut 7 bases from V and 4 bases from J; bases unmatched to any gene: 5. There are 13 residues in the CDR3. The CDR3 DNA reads TGCGCCAGCAACGGACAGGGCTTCACTGAAGCTTTCTTT. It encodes CASNGQGFTEAFF.

The CDR3 sequence is CASSLQGATYTEAFF. The CDR3 DNA is TGCGCCAGCAGCTTACAGGGGGCTACGTACACTGAAGCTTTCTTT. The rearrangement links TRBV5-1 to TRBJ1-1, with 9 bases that match TRBD1. The CDR3 is made up of 15 amino acids. The germline V gene encodes CDR1 SGHRS and CDR2 YFSETQ. The V segment lost 2 bases and the J segment 3 bases; nucleotides outside the gene matches: 5.

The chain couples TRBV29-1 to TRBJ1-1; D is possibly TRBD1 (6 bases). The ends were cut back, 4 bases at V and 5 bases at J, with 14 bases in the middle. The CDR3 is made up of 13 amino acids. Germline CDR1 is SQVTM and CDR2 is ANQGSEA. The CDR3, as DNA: TGCAGCGTTGCAGAGGGAGGGGGGACTGAAGCTTTCTTT. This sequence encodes CSVAEGGGTEAFF.